This is a list of T cell receptor beta chains from one sample in a study of blood T cell repertoires in COVID-19. Sequenced by immunoSEQ multiplex PCR; TCRdb stores in-frame clones only, minus some. The sample lists hundreds of thousands of clones; 90% were seen once. Input material: PBMCs or T cells enriched from blood (not recorded which). The receptors stem from a woman aged 18 to 35 with acute COVID-19. Each CDR3 is given with its conserved first and last residue. Each record gives: V gene, D gene, J gene, clone size, CDR3 protein, CDR3 DNA. D genes are given only for firm matches. Not all rows give a size; the values are once, few, many and, for expanded clones, a class.

>TRBV7-9|NA|TRBJ2-3|NA
CASSLVRSGTDTQYF
TGTGCCAGCAGCTTAGTCCGTAGCGGCACAGATACGCAGTATTTT
>TRBV6-5|TRBD2|TRBJ2-7|NA
CASTKSSGWAYEQYF
TGTGCCAGCACCAAATCTAGCGGGTGGGCCTACGAGCAGTACTTC
>TRBV4-3|TRBD2|TRBJ2-1|once
CASSQASGRYNEQFF
TGCGCCAGCAGCCAGGCTAGCGGGAGGTACAATGAGCAGTTCTTC
>TRBV28|TRBD2|TRBJ2-7|NA
CASRFRGSGGTYEQYF
TGTGCCAGCAGGTTCAGGGGTAGCGGGGGAACCTACGAGCAGTACTTC
>TRBV5-1|TRBD2|TRBJ2-7|NA
CASSLVAGVTHEQYF
TGCGCCAGCAGTTTAGTGGCGGGAGTAACCCACGAGCAGTACTTC
>TRBV5-1|NA|TRBJ1-2|NA
CASSLDRNGYTF
TGCGCCAGCAGTCTGGACAGAAATGGCTACACCTTC
>TRBV27|NA|TRBJ2-7|NA
CASSLETAQGYEQYF
TGTGCCAGCAGTTTAGAGACAGCTCAGGGCTACGAGCAGTACTTC
>TRBV4-1|NA|TRBJ1-4|NA
CASSRTNPDSRGEKLFF
TGCGCCAGCAGCCGCACGAACCCGGACAGCCGGGGTGAAAAACTGTTTTTT
>TRBV6-1|NA|TRBJ1-2|NA
CASSEGGGRYGYTF
TGTGCCAGCAGTGAAGGGGGAGGGAGGTATGGCTACACCTTC
>TRBV18|NA|TRBJ1-4|NA
CASSAGINEKLFF
TGTGCCAGCTCAGCAGGGATTAATGAAAAACTGTTTTTT
>TRBV27|TRBD2|TRBJ2-1|NA
CASSYRGPGLAGTYNEQFF
TGTGCCAGCAGCTATAGGGGACCGGGACTAGCGGGGACCTACAATGAGCAGTTCTTC
>TRBV14|TRBD1|TRBJ2-7|NA
CASSQHNRGRYYEQYF
TGTGCCAGCAGCCAACACAACAGGGGGCGATACTACGAGCAGTACTTC
>TRBV18|NA|TRBJ2-3|NA
CASSRYGPEADTQYF
TGTGCCAGCTCACGGTACGGTCCCGAAGCAGATACGCAGTATTTT
>TRBV4-1|TRBD2|TRBJ2-1|NA
CASSQEKREITEQFF
TGCGCCAGCAGCCAAGAGAAGCGGGAGATCACTGAGCAGTTCTTC
>TRBV4-3|TRBD2|TRBJ2-2|NA
CASSQGTSGNTGELFF
TGCGCCAGCAGCCAAGGGACTAGCGGGAACACCGGGGAGCTGTTTTTT
>TRBV7-9|TRBD1|TRBJ2-3|NA
CASSDGTGATPADTQYF
TGTGCCAGCAGCGATGGGACAGGGGCTACCCCGGCAGATACGCAGTATTTT
>TRBV5-1|TRBD1|TRBJ1-2|NA
CASSLETGVYNYGYTF
TGCGCCAGCAGCTTGGAGACAGGGGTTTATAACTATGGCTACACCTTC
>TRBV7-2|TRBD2|TRBJ2-3|NA
CASSSPGRTSRGTDTQYF
TGTGCCAGCAGCTCCCCCGGGAGGACTAGCAGAGGCACAGATACGCAGTATTTT
>TRBV10-3|NA|TRBJ2-1|many
CAISESPFKSPKSEQFF
TGTGCCATCAGTGAGTCCCCATTTAAGTCCCCAAAGAGTGAGCAGTTCTTC
>TRBV7-2|TRBD1|TRBJ1-2|NA
CASSLDGIQGRYYGYTF
TGTGCCAGCAGCTTAGACGGGATACAGGGGAGGTACTATGGCTACACCTTC
>TRBV6-5|NA|TRBJ1-3|NA
CASSYASTGGYTIYF
TGTGCCAGCAGTTACGCTTCTACCGGGGGTTACACCATATATTTT
>TRBV27|NA|TRBJ2-7|NA
CASSLHGGYEQYF
TGTGCCAGCAGTTTACACGGAGGCTACGAGCAGTACTTC
>TRBV7-2|TRBD2|TRBJ2-7|NA
CASSLGLAELYEQYF
TGTGCCAGCAGCCTTGGCCTAGCGGAACTCTACGAGCAGTACTTC
>TRBV4-3|NA|TRBJ2-2|NA
CASSVARGNTGELFF
TGCGCCAGCAGCGTAGCCCGGGGAAACACCGGGGAGCTGTTTTTT
>TRBV27|NA|TRBJ1-2|NA
CASSWMQVCYGYTF
TGTGCCAGCAGTTGGATGCAGGTTTGCTATGGCTACACCTTC
>TRBV2|NA|TRBJ1-2|NA
CASSQGPPRSYTF
TGTGCCAGCAGTCAAGGACCCCCCAGGAGCTACACCTTC
>TRBV5-1|NA|TRBJ1-1|NA
CASRTGNTEAFF
TGCGCCAGCAGGACAGGGAACACTGAAGCTTTCTTT
>TRBV5-3|TRBD1|TRBJ2-7|NA
CARSPRGQIFEQYF
TGTGCCAGAAGCCCCCGGGGACAGATCTTCGAGCAGTACTTC
>TRBV18|NA|TRBJ1-3|once
CASSPQLSSGNTIYF
TGTGCCAGCTCACCACAACTGAGCTCTGGAAACACCATATATTTT
>TRBV5-5|TRBD2|TRBJ2-1|NA
CASSLLAGAYNEQFF
TGTGCCAGCAGCTTGCTGGCGGGAGCTTACAATGAGCAGTTCTTC
>TRBV10-3|NA|TRBJ2-2|NA
CAISESDRHETADTGELFF
TGTGCCATCAGTGAATCCGACAGGCACGAAACTGCGGACACCGGGGAGCTGTTTTTT
>TRBV29-1|TRBD1|TRBJ2-3|NA
CSGDRETDTQYF
TGCAGCGGAGACAGGGAAACAGATACGCAGTATTTT
>TRBV4-1|NA|TRBJ2-2|NA
CASSQPHRTGELFF
TGCGCCAGCAGCCAACCACATCGCACCGGGGAGCTGTTTTTT
>TRBV25-1|TRBD1|TRBJ1-2|once
CASGTGDGYTF
TGTGCCAGCGGGACAGGGGATGGCTACACCTTC
>TRBV7-2|TRBD1|TRBJ2-2|NA
CASSLVTGGTGELFF
TGTGCCAGCAGCTTAGTGACAGGGGGCACCGGGGAGCTGTTTTTT
>TRBV29-1|NA|TRBJ2-7|NA
CSVGGQSDLYEQYF
TGCAGCGTCGGGGGACAGAGCGACCTCTACGAGCAGTACTTC
>TRBV30|TRBD1|TRBJ1-2|NA
CAWSVETGTNYGYTF
TGTGCCTGGAGTGTAGAGACAGGGACTAACTATGGCTACACCTTC
>TRBV10-3|NA|TRBJ1-2|NA
CAISEEGGYTF
TGTGCCATCAGTGAGGAGGGTGGCTACACCTTC
>TRBV11-2|NA|TRBJ2-2|NA
CASSLSRTGTGELFF
TGTGCCAGCAGCCTTAGCCGCACCGGCACCGGGGAGCTGTTTTTT
>TRBV7-2|NA|TRBJ2-7|NA
CASSLVSGRGYEQYF
TGTGCCAGCAGCTTAGTCTCAGGCAGGGGATACGAGCAGTACTTC
>TRBV7-9|TRBD2|TRBJ2-1|many
CASSRGGLAGSPNEQFF
TGTGCCAGCAGCCGAGGGGGGCTAGCGGGATCGCCCAATGAGCAGTTCTTC
>TRBV4-2|TRBD2|TRBJ2-7|once
CASSRRRGSWDEQYF
TGTGCCAGCAGCCGACGACGCGGGAGTTGGGACGAGCAGTACTTC
>TRBV7-2|TRBD1|TRBJ2-1|NA
CASSLGDSSYNEQFF
TGTGCCAGCAGCTTAGGGGACAGCTCCTACAATGAGCAGTTCTTC
>TRBV6-5|TRBD1|TRBJ1-5|NA
CASRPATGFQPQHF
TGTGCCAGCAGACCCGCGACAGGGTTTCAGCCCCAGCATTTT
>TRBV6-4|NA|TRBJ1-1|once
CAGEGRRNTEAFF
TGTGCCGGAGAGGGGAGGAGGAACACTGAAGCTTTCTTT
>TRBV19|TRBD2|TRBJ2-3|NA
CASRILAGSTDTQYF
TGTGCCAGTAGGATACTAGCGGGAAGCACAGATACGCAGTATTTT
>TRBV23-1|TRBD1|TRBJ2-7|once
CASSQLPWDRFYEQYF
TGCGCCAGCAGTCAATTACCCTGGGACAGATTCTACGAGCAGTACTTC
>TRBV7-9|TRBD1|TRBJ1-2|few
CASSPSDRVDLGYTF
TGTGCCAGCAGCCCTAGCGACAGGGTGGATCTTGGCTACACCTTC
>TRBV7-6|NA|TRBJ2-2|NA
CASSGFANTGELFF
TGTGCCAGCAGTGGCTTCGCGAACACCGGGGAGCTGTTTTTT
>TRBV4-1|NA|TRBJ2-7|NA
CASSQVGQEVYEQYF
TGCGCCAGCAGCCAAGTTGGGCAGGAAGTTTACGAGCAGTACTTC
>TRBV4-2|TRBD1|TRBJ1-1|NA
CASNRRDRPAAEAFF
TGTGCCAGCAACCGAAGGGACAGGCCTGCGGCTGAAGCTTTCTTT
>TRBV7-2|NA|TRBJ1-1|NA
CASSPLTVTNTEAFF
TGTGCCAGCAGCCCGTTGACAGTAACGAACACTGAAGCTTTCTTT
>TRBV3-1/TRBV3-2|NA|TRBJ2-2|once
CASSQYRNTGELFF
TGTGCCAGCAGCCAGTACAGGAACACCGGGGAGCTGTTTTTT
>TRBV6-4|TRBD1|TRBJ1-3|NA
CASSDLGQVNSGNTIYF
TGTGCCAGCAGTGACCTGGGACAGGTTAACTCTGGAAACACCATATATTTT